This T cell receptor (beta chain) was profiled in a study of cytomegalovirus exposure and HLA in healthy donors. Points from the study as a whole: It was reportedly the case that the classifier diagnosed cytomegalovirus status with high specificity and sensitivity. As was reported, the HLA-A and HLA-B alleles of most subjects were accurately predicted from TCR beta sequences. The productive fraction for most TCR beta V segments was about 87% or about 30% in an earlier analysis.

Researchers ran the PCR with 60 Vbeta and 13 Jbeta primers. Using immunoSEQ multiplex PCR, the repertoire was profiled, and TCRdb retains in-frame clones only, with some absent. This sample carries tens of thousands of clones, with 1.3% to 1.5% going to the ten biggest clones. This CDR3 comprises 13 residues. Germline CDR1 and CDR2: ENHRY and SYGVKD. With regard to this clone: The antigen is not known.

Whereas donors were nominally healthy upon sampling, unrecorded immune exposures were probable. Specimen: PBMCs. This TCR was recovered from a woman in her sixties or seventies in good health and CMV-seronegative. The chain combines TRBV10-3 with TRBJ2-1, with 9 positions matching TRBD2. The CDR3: CVAGGRSYNEQFF. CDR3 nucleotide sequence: TGTGTCGCGGGGGGGCGCTCCTACAATGAGCAGTTCTTC.